The 5 T cell receptor beta chains reported below all come from one sample, sequenced in a study of blood T cells in healthy people across ages. A sample-barcoded 5' primer and a J-beta primer mix were used in a second PCR of roughly 7 to 11 cycles. TCRdb recomputed calls from the 5' RACE reads with MiXCR, one row per CDR3 protein. This sample has hundreds of thousands of distinct CDR3 sequences, with over 45% found just once. Specimen: blood. These receptors were collected from a man aged 25-40 years in good health.

This clonotype occurred a few times. The chain links TRBV7-2 to TRBJ2-1; 9 bases agree with TRBD2. J lost 10 bases, V lost 5 bases, and 12 bases had no gene match. CDR1 is SGHTA, CDR2 FQGNSA, per germline. The CDR3 totals 15 residues. CDR3 bases: TGTGCCAGCAGCCCCGCTGGCGGGAGGGCCGACGAGCAGTTCTTC. Amino acids: CASSPAGGRADEQFF.

This clonotype was recorded many times. This chain uses TRBV20-1 with TRBJ2-7; D is undetermined. CDR3 length equals 14 residues. Germline values: CDR1 DFQATT, CDR2 SNEGSKA (reference sequence). The V gene lost 0 bases and the J gene lost 7 bases, with 16 bases spanning the gap. In DNA, the CDR3 is TGCAGTGCTAGAGATTGGAGCTTTGGGTGGGAGCAGTACTTC. Translation gives CSARDWSFGWEQYF.

The gene calls are TRBV30 and TRBJ2-1; 10 nucleotides match TRBD2. CDR3 length: 14 residues. CDR1 is GTSNPN and CDR2 is SVGIG in the germline V gene (reference sequence). The trim removed 7 bases at V and 7 bases at J, leaving 10 bases unmatched. Written as DNA, the CDR3 is TGTGCCTTCAATAGCGGGGGGACGATGAATGAGCAGTTCTTC. Its protein product is CAFNSGGTMNEQFF.

This clonotype was seen only a few times. The genes are TRBV7-2 and TRBJ1-2; D might be TRBD1 (5 bases). Germline V lookup: CDR1 SGHTA, CDR2 FQGNSA. The CDR3 is 15 residues long. V lost 1 base to trimming and J lost 5 bases, with 14 bases between them. CDR3 sequence reads: CASSLGPGRGYGYTF. DNA for the CDR3: TGTGCCAGCAGCTTAGGCCCCGGGAGGGGATATGGCTACACCTTC.

This clonotype showed up just a few times. V usage is TRBV7-8 and J usage is TRBJ2-1, with TRBD1 matching over 8 bases. The CDR3 spans 17 residues. V lost 4 bases to trimming and J lost 5 bases; unmatched junction nucleotides: 13. Germline CDR1 reads SGHVS; CDR2 reads FQNEAQ. As DNA, the CDR3 is TGTGCCAGCAGCTGGAGACCGCAGGGGGCACAGGACAATGAGCAGTTCTTC. Protein product: CASSWRPQGAQDNEQFF.